These 19 T cell receptor beta chains share one sample of origin, sequenced in a study of persistence of HIV-infected CD4 T cells. The stimulus was lysate of CMV-infected fibroblasts, about 10 ug/mL. Memory cells lacking CD40L and CD69 with high CD45RO were sorted. No antigen is known for these receptors. The immunoSEQ assay was version 4, run in survey mode. Using immunoSEQ multiplex PCR, the repertoire was profiled, and TCRdb retains in-frame clones only, with some absent. This table holds 25,000 to 35,000 clones, approximately 78% found once. The sample was CD4+ T cells sorted from PBMCs after roughly 18-hour stimulation, taken from a patient who received antiretroviral therapy. Receptors were obtained from an adult man with HIV who was CMV-seropositive.

On this clone itself: The sample carries other DNA sequences with the same CDR3. The V gene is TRBV30, the J gene TRBJ2-5; perhaps TRBD1 as D (5 bases). From germline, CDR1 is GTSNPN and CDR2 SVGIG (reference sequence). CDR3 length: 14 amino acids. The germline V and J ends were trimmed by 2 bases and 2 bases, with 12 bases remaining between them. The CDR3 protein is CAWSRGHLQETQYF. The CDR3 nucleotides are TGTGCCTGGAGTAGAGGACATTTACAAGAGACCCAGTACTTC. Full variable domain (missing parts from reference TRBV30 and TRBJ2-5): SQTIHQWPATLVQPVGSPLSLECTVEGTSNPNLYWYRQAAGRGLQLLFYSVGIGQISSEVPQNLSASRPQDRQFILSSKKLLLSDSGFYLCAWSRGHLQETQYFGPGTRLLVL.

The J gene is TRBJ1-6, the V gene TRBV28, with D uncertain. V lost 3 bases and J lost 4, with 13 bases in between. This CDR3 spans 16 amino acids. Germline values: CDR1 MDHEN, CDR2 SYDVKM. CDR3 in amino acids: CASSFLRAVYNSPLHF. For the CDR3, the DNA is TGTGCCAGCAGTTTTCTTCGGGCCGTTTATAATTCACCCCTCCACTTT. Looking up the rest from reference TRBV28 and TRBJ1-6 gives the full variable domain: DVKVTQSSRYLVKRTGEKVFLECVQDMDHENMFWYRQDPGLGLRLIYFSYDVKMKEKGDIPEGYSVSREKKERFSLILESASTNQTSMYLCASSFLRAVYNSPLHFGNGTRLTVT.

The chain combines TRBV4-2 with TRBJ2-4, with a tentative D call TRBD1 (6 bases). Trimming left V 0 bases short and J 0 bases short, with 18 bases between. The CDR3 loop spans 19 amino acids. CDR1 is LGHNA and CDR2 is YNFKEQ in the germline V gene. Here the CDR3 DNA reads TGTGCCAGCAGCCAAGAAATTAGGGGGACGGGGAGAGCCAAAAACATTCAGTACTTC. Translating gives CASSQEIRGTGRAKNIQYF.

This clone was seen a handful of times. The genes are TRBV7-9 and TRBJ1-1; TRBD1 is a possible D gene (5 bases). Looked up from germline, CDR1 is SEHNR and CDR2 is FQNEAQ (reference sequence). V lost 3 bases, J lost 4 bases, and 12 bases lay in between. There are 14 residues in the CDR3. The CDR3 nucleotides read TGTGCCAGCAGCTTCATCAGGGTAGTCACTGAAGCTTTCTTT. Translation gives CASSFIRVVTEAFF.

The chain carries TRBV7-2 and TRBJ1-2, with D perhaps matching TRBD1 (6 bases). CDR1 is SGHTA and CDR2 is FQGNSA in the germline V gene. With 2 bases removed from V and 8 bases from J, the gap between germline ends came to 12 bases. CDR3 length: 13 residues. CDR3 nucleotide sequence: TGTGCCAGCAGCTTACAACAGGGAGCCGGCTACACCTTC. This translates into CASSLQQGAGYTF.

The chain is built from TRBV5-1 and TRBJ2-2, with 12 bases matching TRBD2. CDR3 length: 16 residues. V lost 3 bases and J lost 4; bases outside the gene matches: 4. Germline loops: CDR1 SGHRS, CDR2 YFSETQ. Written as DNA, the CDR3 is TGCGCCAGCAGCTCTAGCGGGGGGGCCGGCACCGGGGAGCTGTTTTTT. It encodes CASSSSGGAGTGELFF.

The chain uses TRBV6-1 and TRBJ2-7; 7 bases line up with TRBD1. The CDR3 has 15 amino acids. Per the germline V gene, CDR1 is MNHNS and CDR2 is SASEGT. V gave up 2 bases and J gave up 0 bases; unmatched junction bases: 4. CDR3 sequence: CASSELTGSSYEQYF. The DNA of the CDR3 is TGTGCCAGCAGTGAACTGACAGGGAGCTCCTACGAGCAGTACTTC.

The chain recombines TRBV2 with TRBJ1-3; no definite D call. V was trimmed by 6 bases and J by 0 bases, leaving 21 bases between them. Germline lookup yields CDR1 SNHLY and CDR2 FYNNEI. The CDR3 has 18 residues. CDR3 in DNA: TGTGCCAGCAGGGGGTTCAGTGGACCCGGGGTCTCTGGAAACACCATATATTTT. Amino acid sequence: CASRGFSGPGVSGNTIYF.

This chain links TRBV2 with TRBJ2-1; the match to TRBD2 covers 10 bases. CDR3 size: 15 residues. V was clipped by 6 bases and J by 7 bases; unmatched bases: 9. Germline assignment: CDR1 SNHLY and CDR2 FYNNEI. The CDR3 reads CASRAPGLALNEQFF. Here the CDR3 DNA reads TGTGCCAGCAGAGCACCGGGACTAGCGTTAAATGAGCAGTTCTTC.

The rearrangement joins TRBV15 to TRBJ2-3; TRBD2 matches at 10 bases. From germline, CDR1 is LNHNV and CDR2 YYDKDF (reference sequence). The CDR3 has 18 residues. The trim removed 0 bases at V and 2 bases at J, leaving 8 bases unmatched. The CDR3 is CATSRDWSLAGVTDTQYF. In DNA, the CDR3 is TGTGCCACCAGCAGAGATTGGTCGCTAGCGGGGGTCACAGATACGCAGTATTTT.

The chain has TRBV7-2 and TRBJ1-5; D unresolved. Trimming cost V 4 bases and J 2 bases, with 15 bases left between them. The CDR3 loop spans 16 amino acids. The germline CDR1 and CDR2 sequences are SGHTA and FQGNSA. The chain's CDR3 is CASSSSSQYGNQPQHF. The CDR3 DNA is TGTGCCAGCAGCTCAAGTTCACAGTACGGCAATCAGCCCCAGCATTTT.

The rearrangement joins TRBV28 to TRBJ1-6; D perhaps matches TRBD1 (5 bases). The CDR3 length is 15 residues. In germline, CDR1 is MDHEN, CDR2 SYDVKM. Trimming took off 7 bases at V and 4 bases at J, with 14 bases between the two ends. DNA of the CDR3: TGTGCCAGCATCGAGCCGGGACTGTATAATTCACCCCTCCACTTT. Translating gives CASIEPGLYNSPLHF.

This clone was detected only once. This chain connects TRBV9 to TRBJ2-7; 7 bases line up with TRBD1. Germline assignment: CDR1 SGDLS and CDR2 YYNGEE. There are 14 residues in the CDR3. V dropped 3 bases and J dropped 2; count of bases not matched to a gene: 5. The CDR3 bases are TGTGCCAGCAGCGAGACAGGGTTAGCCTACGAGCAGTACTTC. Protein sequence: CASSETGLAYEQYF.

This clone occurred a few times. CDR3 coding DNA: TGTGCCAGCTCGCTTGACAGGGACGGTGAAGCTTTCTTT. Its translation: CASSLDRDGEAFF. This chain links TRBV18 with TRBJ1-1, with 7 positions matching TRBD1. Germline V lookup: CDR1 KGHSH, CDR2 LQKENI. Trimming took 6 bases from V and 7 from J; bases not matched to a gene: 8. The CDR3 spans 13 residues.

The chain employs TRBV7-9 and TRBJ1-1; perhaps TRBD1 as D (5 bases). CDR3 size: 15 residues. Germline lookup yields CDR1 SEHNR and CDR2 FQNEAQ (reference sequence). Trimming shortened V by 5 bases and J by 5 bases, and 18 bases separated the two germline ends. CDR3 protein: CASSRGVGSGTEAFF. Here the CDR3 DNA reads TGTGCCAGCAGCCGGGGGGTAGGGTCGGGAACTGAAGCTTTCTTT.

V gene TRBV6-5 combines with J gene TRBJ2-1; D perhaps matches TRBD1 (6 bases). There are 15 residues in the CDR3. With 7 bases removed from V and 6 bases from J, the gap between germline ends came to 19 bases. CDR1 MNHEY and CDR2 SVGAGI come from the germline V gene. In nucleotides, the CDR3 is TGTGCCAGCACCGAACAGACAGGAAATACCAATGAGCAGTTCTTC. Its translation is CASTEQTGNTNEQFF.

This chain links TRBV9 with TRBJ2-5; 8 bases match TRBD1. The CDR3 has 14 amino acids. Trimming cost V 4 bases and J 7 bases; bases outside gene matches: 9. Germline-derived CDR1 and CDR2 are SGDLS and YYNGEE. The CDR3 sequence is CASSYRTGSGTQYF. DNA of the CDR3: TGTGCCAGCAGCTACCGGACAGGGTCCGGGACCCAGTACTTC.

This chain links TRBV4-1 with TRBJ2-3; 12 positions match TRBD2. Per germline, CDR1 MGHRA and CDR2 YSYEKL. V lost 0 bases, J lost 5 bases, and 12 bases stayed unmatched. The CDR3 contains 19 residues. The CDR3 spells CASSQDPNRLAGGQDTQYF. DNA for the CDR3: TGCGCCAGCAGCCAAGATCCCAATAGGCTAGCGGGGGGGCAAGATACGCAGTATTTT.

This clone was seen a single time. The chain uses TRBV24-1 and TRBJ1-2, with D uncertain. V dropped 9 bases and J dropped 6 bases, with 16 bases sitting between them. This CDR3 spans 13 amino acids. Germline V CDR1 and CDR2: KGHDR, SFDVKD. CDR3 sequence (DNA): TGTGCCACCTCCTCACCGGGGAGAAATGGCTACACCTTC. Protein: CATSSPGRNGYTF.